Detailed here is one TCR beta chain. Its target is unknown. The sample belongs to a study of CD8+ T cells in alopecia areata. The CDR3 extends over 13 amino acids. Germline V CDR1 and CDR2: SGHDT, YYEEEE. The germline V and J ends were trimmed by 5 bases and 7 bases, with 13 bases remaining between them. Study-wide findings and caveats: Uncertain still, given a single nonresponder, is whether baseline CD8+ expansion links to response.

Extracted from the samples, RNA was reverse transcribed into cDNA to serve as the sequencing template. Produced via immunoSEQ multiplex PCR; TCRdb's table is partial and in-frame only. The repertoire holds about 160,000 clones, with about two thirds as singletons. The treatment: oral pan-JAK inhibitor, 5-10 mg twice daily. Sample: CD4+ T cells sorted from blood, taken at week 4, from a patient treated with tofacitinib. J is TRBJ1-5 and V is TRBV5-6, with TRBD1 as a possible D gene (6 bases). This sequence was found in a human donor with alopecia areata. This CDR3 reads CASSLDRAQPQHF. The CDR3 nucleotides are TGTGCCAGCAGTCTGGACAGAGCACAGCCCCAGCATTTT.